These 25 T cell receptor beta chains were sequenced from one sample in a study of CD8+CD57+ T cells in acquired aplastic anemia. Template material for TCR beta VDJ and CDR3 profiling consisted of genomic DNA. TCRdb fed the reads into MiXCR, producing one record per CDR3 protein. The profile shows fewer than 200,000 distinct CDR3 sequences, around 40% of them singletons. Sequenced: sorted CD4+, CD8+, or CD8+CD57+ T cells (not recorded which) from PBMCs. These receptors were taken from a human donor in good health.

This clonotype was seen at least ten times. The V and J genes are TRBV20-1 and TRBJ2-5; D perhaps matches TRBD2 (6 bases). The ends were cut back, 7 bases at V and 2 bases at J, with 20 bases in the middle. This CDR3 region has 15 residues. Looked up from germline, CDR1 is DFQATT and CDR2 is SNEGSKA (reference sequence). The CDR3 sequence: CSGVLPGRPQETQYF. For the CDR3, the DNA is TGCAGTGGGGTCTTACCGGGGAGGCCTCAAGAGACCCAGTACTTC.

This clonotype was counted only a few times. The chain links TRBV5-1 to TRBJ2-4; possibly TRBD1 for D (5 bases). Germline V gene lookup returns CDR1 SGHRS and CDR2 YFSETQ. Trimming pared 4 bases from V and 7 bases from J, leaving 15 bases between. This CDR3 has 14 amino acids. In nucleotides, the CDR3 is TGCGCCAGCAGCCCTGGGGCACCAACTAACATTCAGTACTTC. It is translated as CASSPGAPTNIQYF.

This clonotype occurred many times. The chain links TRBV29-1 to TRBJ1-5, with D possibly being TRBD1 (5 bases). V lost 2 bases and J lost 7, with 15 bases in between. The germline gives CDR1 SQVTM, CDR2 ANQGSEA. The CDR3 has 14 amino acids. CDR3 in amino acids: CSVEYGGRGQPQHF. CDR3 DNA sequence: TGCAGCGTTGAATATGGGGGGAGAGGGCAGCCCCAGCATTTT.

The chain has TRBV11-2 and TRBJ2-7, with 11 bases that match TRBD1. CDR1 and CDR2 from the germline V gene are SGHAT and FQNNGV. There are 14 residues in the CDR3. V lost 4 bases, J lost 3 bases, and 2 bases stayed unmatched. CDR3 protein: CASSWGQGDYEQYF. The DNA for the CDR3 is TGTGCCAGCAGCTGGGGACAGGGGGACTACGAGCAGTACTTC. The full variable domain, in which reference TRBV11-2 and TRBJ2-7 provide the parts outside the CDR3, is EAGVAQSPRYKIIEKRQSVAFWCNPISGHATLYWYQQILGQGPKLLIQFQNNGVVDDSQLPKDRFSAERLKGVDSTLKIQPAKLEDSAVYLCASSWGQGDYEQYFGPGTRLTVT.

CDR3 in amino acids: CASGNLRGSDTQYF. The CDR3 region has the DNA TGTGCCAGCGGGAACCTCCGGGGGTCAGATACGCAGTATTTT. The gene calls are TRBV6-1 and TRBJ2-3, with D maybe TRBD2 (6 bases). The germline V and J ends were trimmed by 8 bases and 4 bases, with 16 bases remaining between them. Germline CDR1 is MNHNS and CDR2 is SASEGT. CDR3 length: 14 residues.

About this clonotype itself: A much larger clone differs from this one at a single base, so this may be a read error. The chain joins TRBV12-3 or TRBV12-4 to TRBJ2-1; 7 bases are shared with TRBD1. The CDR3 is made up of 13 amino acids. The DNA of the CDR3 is TGTGCCAGCAGTTTGGGCCAGGGGGATGAGCAGCTCTTC. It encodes CASSLGQGDEQLF.

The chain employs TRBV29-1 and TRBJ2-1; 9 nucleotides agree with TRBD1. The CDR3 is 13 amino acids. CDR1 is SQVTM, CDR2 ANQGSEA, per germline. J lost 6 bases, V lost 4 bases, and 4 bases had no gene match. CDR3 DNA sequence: TGCAGCGTTGCAGGGACAGGGTCCAATGAGCAGTTCTTC. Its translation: CSVAGTGSNEQFF.

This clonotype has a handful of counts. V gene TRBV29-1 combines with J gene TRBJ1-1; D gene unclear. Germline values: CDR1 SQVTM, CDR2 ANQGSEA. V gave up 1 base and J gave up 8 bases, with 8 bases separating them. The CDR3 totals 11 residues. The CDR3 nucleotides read TGCAGCGTTGAAGGGCTCGGGGAAGCTTTCTTT. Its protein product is CSVEGLGEAFF.

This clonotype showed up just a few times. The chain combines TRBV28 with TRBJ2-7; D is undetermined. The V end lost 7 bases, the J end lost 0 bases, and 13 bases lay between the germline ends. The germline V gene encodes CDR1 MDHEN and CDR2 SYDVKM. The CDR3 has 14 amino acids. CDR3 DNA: TGTGCCAGCATCCCACTGGGAAGCTCCTACGAGCAGTACTTC. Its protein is CASIPLGSSYEQYF.

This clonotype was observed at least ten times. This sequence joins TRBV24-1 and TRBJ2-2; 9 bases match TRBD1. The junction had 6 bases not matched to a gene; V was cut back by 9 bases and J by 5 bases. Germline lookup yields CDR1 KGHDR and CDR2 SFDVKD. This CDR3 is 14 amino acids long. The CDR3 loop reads CATSDRGLTGELFF. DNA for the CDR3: TGTGCCACCTCTGACAGGGGGTTAACCGGGGAGCTGTTTTTT.

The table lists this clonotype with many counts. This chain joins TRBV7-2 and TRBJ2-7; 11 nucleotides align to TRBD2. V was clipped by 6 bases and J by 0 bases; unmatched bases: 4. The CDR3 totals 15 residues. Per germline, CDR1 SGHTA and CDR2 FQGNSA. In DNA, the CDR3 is TGTGCCAGCAGGTTACTAGCGGGGGTCTCCTACGAGCAGTACTTC. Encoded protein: CASRLLAGVSYEQYF.

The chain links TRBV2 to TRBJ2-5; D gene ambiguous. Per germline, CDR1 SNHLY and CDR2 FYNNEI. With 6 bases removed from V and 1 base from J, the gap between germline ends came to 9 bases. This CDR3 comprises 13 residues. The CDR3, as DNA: TGTGCCAGCAGGGGTGGTCGCCAAGAGACCCAGTACTTC. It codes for CASRGGRQETQYF.

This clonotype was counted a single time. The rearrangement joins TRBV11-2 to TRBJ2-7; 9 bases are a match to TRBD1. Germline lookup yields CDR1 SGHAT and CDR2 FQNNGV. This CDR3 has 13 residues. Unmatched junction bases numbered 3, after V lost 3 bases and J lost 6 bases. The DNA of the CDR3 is TGTGCCAGCAGCTTGTACAGGGGGCGCGAGCAGTACTTC. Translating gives CASSLYRGREQYF.

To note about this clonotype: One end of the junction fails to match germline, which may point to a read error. The chain's CDR3 is CASSLTGVNTYERYF. Here the CDR3 DNA reads TGTGCCAGCAGCTTAACAGGGGTGAATACCTACGAGCGGTACTTC. The chain carries TRBV7-3 and TRBJ2-7; a weak D match, TRBD1 (5 bases). Germline values: CDR1 SGHTA, CDR2 FQGTGA. The CDR3 extends over 15 amino acids.

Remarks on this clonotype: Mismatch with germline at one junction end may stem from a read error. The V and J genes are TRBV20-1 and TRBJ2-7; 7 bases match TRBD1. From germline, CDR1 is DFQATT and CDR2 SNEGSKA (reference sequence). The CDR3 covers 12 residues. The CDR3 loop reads CSGGQRRNEPYF. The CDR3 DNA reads TGCTCTGGGGGACAGAGGCGAAACGAGCCGTACTTC.

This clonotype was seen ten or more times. CDR3 loop: CASSLQGHVLTF. The DNA for the CDR3 is TGTGCCAGCAGTTTGCAAGGGCACGTCCTGACTTTC. The chain combines TRBV12-3 or TRBV12-4 with TRBJ2-6; D not resolved. V lost 3 bases and J lost 11, with 8 bases in between. The CDR3 runs to 12 residues.

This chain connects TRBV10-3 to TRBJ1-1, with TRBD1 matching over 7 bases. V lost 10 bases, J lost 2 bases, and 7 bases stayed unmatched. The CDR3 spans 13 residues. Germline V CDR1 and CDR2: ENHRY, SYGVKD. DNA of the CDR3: TGTGCCAGTACCCCAGGGGGAAACACTGAAGCTTTCTTT. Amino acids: CASTPGGNTEAFF.

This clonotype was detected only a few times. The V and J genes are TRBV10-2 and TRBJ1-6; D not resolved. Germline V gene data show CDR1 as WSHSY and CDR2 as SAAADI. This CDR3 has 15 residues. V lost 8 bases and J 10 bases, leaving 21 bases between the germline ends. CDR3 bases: TGCGCCAGCGCTGAGGTGAGCGTCGGTCACTCACCCCTCCACTTT. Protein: CASAEVSVGHSPLHF.

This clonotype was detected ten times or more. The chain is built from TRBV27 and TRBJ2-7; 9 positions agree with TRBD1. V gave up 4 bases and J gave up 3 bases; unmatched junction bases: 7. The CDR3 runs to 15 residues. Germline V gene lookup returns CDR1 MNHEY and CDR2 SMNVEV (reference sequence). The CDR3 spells CASSSIRTGDYEQYF. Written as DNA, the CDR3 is TGTGCCAGCAGTTCCATTAGGACAGGGGACTACGAGCAGTACTTC.

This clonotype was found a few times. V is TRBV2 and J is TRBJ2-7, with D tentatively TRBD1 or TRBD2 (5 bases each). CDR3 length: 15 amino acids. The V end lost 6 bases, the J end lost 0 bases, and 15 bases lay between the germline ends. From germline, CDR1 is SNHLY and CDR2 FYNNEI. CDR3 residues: CASSPTGTTSYEQYF. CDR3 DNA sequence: TGTGCCAGCAGCCCAACCGGGACCACCTCCTACGAGCAGTACTTC. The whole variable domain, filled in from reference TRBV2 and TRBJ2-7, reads EPEVTQTPSHQVTQMGQEVILRCVPISNHLYFYWYRQILGQKVEFLVSFYNNEISEKSEIFDDQFSVERPDGSNFTLKIRSTKLEDSAMYFCASSPTGTTSYEQYFGPGTRLTVT.

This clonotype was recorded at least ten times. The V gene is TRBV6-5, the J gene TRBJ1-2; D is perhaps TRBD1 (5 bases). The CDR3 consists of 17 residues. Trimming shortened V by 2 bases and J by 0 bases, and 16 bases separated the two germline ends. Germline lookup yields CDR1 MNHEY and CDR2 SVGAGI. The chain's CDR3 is CASSYAGHAKANYGYTF. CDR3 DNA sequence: TGTGCCAGCAGTTACGCCGGACACGCTAAAGCTAACTATGGCTACACCTTC.

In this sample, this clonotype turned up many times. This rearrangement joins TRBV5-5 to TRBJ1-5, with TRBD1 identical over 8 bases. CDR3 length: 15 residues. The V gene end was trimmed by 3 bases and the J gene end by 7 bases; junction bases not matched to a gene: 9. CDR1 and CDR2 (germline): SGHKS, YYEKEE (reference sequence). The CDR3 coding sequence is TGTGCCAGCAGCTCCCTTGGGACAGGAGGACAGCCCCAGCATTTT. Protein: CASSSLGTGGQPQHF.

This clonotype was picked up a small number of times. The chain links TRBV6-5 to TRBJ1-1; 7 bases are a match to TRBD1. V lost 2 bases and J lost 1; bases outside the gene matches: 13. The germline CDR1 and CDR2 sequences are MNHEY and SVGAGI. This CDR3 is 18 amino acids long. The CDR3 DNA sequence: TGTGCCAGCAGTTACACACGACAGGGTAAATATCGGAACACTGAAGCTTTCTTT. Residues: CASSYTRQGKYRNTEAFF.

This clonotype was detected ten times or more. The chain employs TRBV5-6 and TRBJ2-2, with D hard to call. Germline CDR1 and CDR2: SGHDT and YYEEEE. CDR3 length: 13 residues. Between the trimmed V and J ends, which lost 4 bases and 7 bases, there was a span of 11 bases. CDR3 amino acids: CASSLQQHGELFF. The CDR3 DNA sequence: TGTGCCAGCAGCCTGCAGCAACACGGGGAGCTGTTTTTT.

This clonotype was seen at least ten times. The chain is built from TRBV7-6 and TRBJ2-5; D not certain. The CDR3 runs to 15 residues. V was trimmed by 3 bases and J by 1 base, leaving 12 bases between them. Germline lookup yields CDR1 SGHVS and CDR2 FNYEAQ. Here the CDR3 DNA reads TGTGCCAGCAGCTTCGACGGCGGATTCCAAGAGACCCAGTACTTC. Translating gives CASSFDGGFQETQYF.